What follows are 12 T cell receptor beta chains derived from one specimen sequenced in a study of cytomegalovirus exposure and HLA in healthy donors. Primers included in the PCR were 60 Vbeta and 13 Jbeta primers. Libraries were prepared by immunoSEQ multiplex PCR; TCRdb keeps only in-frame clonotypes and omits some of them. The profile shows 100,000 to 150,000 clones, about four fifths of them singletons. Sample: PBMCs. Receptors originate from a man between 18 and 29 years old in good health and CMV-seronegative.

The J gene is TRBJ1-1, the V gene TRBV19, with unresolved D. V was shortened by 6 bases and J by 4 bases, with 3 bases between the two germline ends. The CDR3 consists of 10 residues. Germline CDR1 LNHDA, CDR2 SQIVND (reference sequence). The CDR3 nucleotides read TGTGCCAGTAGCGTCACTGAAGCTTTCTTT. This codes for CASSVTEAFF.

The sample holds one count of this clone. V and J are TRBV6-6 and TRBJ1-1, with D possibly TRBD1 on 6 matching bases. Trimming took 8 bases from V and 0 from J, leaving 16 bases between them. Germline V gives CDR1 MNHNY, CDR2 SVGAGI (reference sequence). This CDR3 has 15 amino acids. The chain's CDR3 is CASHPRGSMNTEAFF. The CDR3 DNA is TGTGCCAGCCACCCCAGGGGTTCCATGAACACTGAAGCTTTCTTT.

V usage is TRBV4-1 and J usage is TRBJ1-2, with D uncertain. The CDR3 covers 14 residues. In germline, CDR1 is MGHRA, CDR2 YSYEKL. Trimming took 0 bases from V and 6 from J, leaving 11 bases between them. CDR3 sequence reads: CASSQDRREDGYTF. Written as DNA, the CDR3 is TGCGCCAGCAGCCAAGACCGCCGTGAGGATGGCTACACCTTC.

This clone was counted between two and nine times. V is TRBV19 and J is TRBJ2-5; D is possibly TRBD1 (7 bases). The germline V gene has CDR1 LNHDA and CDR2 SQIVND (reference sequence). V gave up 5 bases and J gave up 5 bases, with 15 bases separating them. The length of the CDR3 is 14 residues. CDR3 loop: CASSGRGEEETQYF. CDR3 sequence (DNA): TGTGCCAGTAGTGGCAGGGGGGAGGAGGAGACCCAGTACTTC.

V usage is TRBV6-1 and J usage is TRBJ2-5; TRBD1 matches 11 bases. The tail of the sequence fits TRBJ2-7 better, so the J call may be wrong. The CDR3 is 15 residues long. CDR1 is MNHNS and CDR2 is SASEGT in the germline V gene. CDR3 protein: CASSESGTGGYEQYF. For the CDR3, the DNA is TGTGCCAGCAGTGAATCCGGGACAGGGGGCTACGAGCAGTACTTC.

The V call is TRBV7-2, the J call TRBJ2-1, with TRBD2 matching over 12 bases. After removal of 6 bases from V and 4 bases from J, the junction contained 4 bases not matched to a gene. The CDR3 extends over 15 amino acids. Germline V gives CDR1 SGHTA, CDR2 FQGNSA. The DNA of the CDR3 is TGTGCCAGCAGTCCTAGCGGGGGGGGTTACAATGAGCAGTTCTTC. This gives the protein CASSPSGGGYNEQFF.

The chain recombines TRBV5-1 with TRBJ2-3; TRBD2 might be the D (6 bases). Germline CDR1 SGHRS, CDR2 YFSETQ. V lost 0 bases, J lost 2 bases, and 19 bases lay in between. The CDR3 length is 18 residues. In DNA, the CDR3 is TGCGCCAGCAGCTTGGCCTTTTCACGGACTACTCCCACAGATACGCAGTATTTT. Amino acid sequence: CASSLAFSRTTPTDTQYF.

The gene calls are TRBV9 and TRBJ1-2, with 7 bases fitting TRBD1. The CDR3 consists of 14 residues. V gave up 4 bases and J gave up 4 bases; unmatched junction bases: 7. Germline CDR1 is SGDLS and CDR2 is YYNGEE. The CDR3 loop reads CASSPAGQSYGYTF. The CDR3 DNA sequence: TGTGCCAGCAGCCCCGCGGGACAGAGCTATGGCTACACCTTC.

The chain recombines TRBV11-2 with TRBJ1-6, with TRBD1 matching over 7 bases. Germline CDR1 reads SGHAT; CDR2 reads FQNNGV. J gave up 5 bases and V 5 bases, and 6 bases lay outside the gene matches. The CDR3 consists of 15 residues. CDR3 loop: CASSAGTANNSPLHF. The CDR3 DNA sequence: TGTGCCAGCAGCGCCGGGACAGCAAATAATTCACCCCTCCACTTT.

This chain connects TRBV19 to TRBJ2-1, with a weak D call TRBD2 (6 bases). V was cut by 5 bases and J by 10 bases, with 12 bases left in between. Germline CDR1 reads LNHDA; CDR2 reads SQIVND (reference sequence). This CDR3 is 12 amino acids long. CDR3 DNA: TGTGCCAGTAGTCCAGGACTAAACGAGCAGTTCTTC. Amino acids: CASSPGLNEQFF.

V is TRBV6-6 and J is TRBJ1-2; no clear D. The V end lost 2 bases, the J end lost 5 bases, and 12 bases lay between the germline ends. This CDR3 has 14 amino acids. Looked up from germline, CDR1 is MNHNY and CDR2 is SVGAGI (reference sequence). The DNA for the CDR3 is TGTGCCAGCAGTTACGTTCAGGCAAATTATGGCTACACCTTC. Translating gives CASSYVQANYGYTF.

The J gene is TRBJ2-7, the V gene TRBV7-9, with TRBD2 matching 8 bases. The trim removed 2 bases at V and 1 base at J, leaving 10 bases unmatched. CDR1 SEHNR and CDR2 FQNEAQ come from the germline V gene (reference sequence). The CDR3 covers 17 residues. The CDR3 region has the DNA TGTGCCAGCAGCTTAATTGCCGGGGGGGAATTATCCTACGAGCAGTACTTC. It codes for CASSLIAGGELSYEQYF. Supplemented by reference TRBV7-9 and TRBJ2-7, the full variable domain reads DTGVSQNPRHKITKRGQNVTFRCDPISEHNRLYWYRQTLGQGPEFLTYFQNEAQLEKSRLLSDRFSAERPKGSFSTLEIQRTEQGDSAMYLCASSLIAGGELSYEQYFGPGTRLTVT.